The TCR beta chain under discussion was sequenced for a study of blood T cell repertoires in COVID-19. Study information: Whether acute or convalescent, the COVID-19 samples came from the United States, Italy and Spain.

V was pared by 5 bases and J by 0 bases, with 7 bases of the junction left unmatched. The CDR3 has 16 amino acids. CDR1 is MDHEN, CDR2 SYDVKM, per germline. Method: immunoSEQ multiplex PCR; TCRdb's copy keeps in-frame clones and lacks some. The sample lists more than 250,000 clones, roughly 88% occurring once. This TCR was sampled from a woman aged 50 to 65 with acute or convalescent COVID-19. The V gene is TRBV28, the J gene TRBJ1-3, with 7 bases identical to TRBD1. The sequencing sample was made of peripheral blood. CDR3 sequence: CASSPGGWSSGNTIYF. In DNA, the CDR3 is TGTGCCAGCAGTCCAGGGGGTTGGAGCTCTGGAAACACCATATATTTT.